The entry below describes one TCR beta chain. The sample originates from a study of blood T cell repertoires in COVID-19. Overall study context: From the United States, Italy and Spain came samples of acute and convalescent COVID-19. Sample material is recorded as cDNA or gDNA derived from T cells, B-cell-depleted T cells, or PBMCs.

The germline V gene has CDR1 MNHEY and CDR2 SVGAGI. The V segment lost 7 bases and the J segment 6 bases; nucleotides outside the gene matches: 4. The CDR3 covers 13 residues. Per the study methods: The assay estimated nucleated cells by amplifying reference gene primers. Some clones are missing from TCRdb's copy, which holds only in-frame ones; the method was immunoSEQ multiplex PCR. Clone size and V and J calls were adopted from that table, with D and trimming inferred from the DNA. The repertoire consists of some 130,000 clones, with 75% to 85% occurring once and the leading ten covering around a fifth.

The V call is TRBV6-5, the J call TRBJ1-4; 8 nucleotides line up with TRBD1. The sequence was collected from a man older than 75 with acute or convalescent COVID-19. The sample taken for sequencing was peripheral blood. The CDR3 region is CASTQGVYEKLFF. The DNA for the CDR3 is TGTGCCAGCACACAGGGGGTTTATGAAAAACTGTTTTTT.